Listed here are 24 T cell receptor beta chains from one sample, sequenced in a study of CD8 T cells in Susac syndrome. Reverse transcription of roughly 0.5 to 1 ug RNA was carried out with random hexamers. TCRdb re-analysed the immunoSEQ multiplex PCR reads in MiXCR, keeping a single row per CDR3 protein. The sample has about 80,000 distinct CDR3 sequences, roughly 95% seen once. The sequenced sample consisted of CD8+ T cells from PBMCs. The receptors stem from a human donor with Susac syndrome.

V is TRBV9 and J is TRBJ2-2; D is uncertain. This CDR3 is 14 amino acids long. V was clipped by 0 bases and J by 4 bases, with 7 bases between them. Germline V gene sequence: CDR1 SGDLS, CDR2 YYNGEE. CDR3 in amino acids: CASSVGKFTGELFF. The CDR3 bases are TGTGCCAGCAGCGTAGGCAAGTTCACCGGGGAGCTGTTTTTT. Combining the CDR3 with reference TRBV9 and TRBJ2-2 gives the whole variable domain DSGVTQTPKHLITATGQRVTLRCSPRSGDLSVYWYQQSLDQGLQFLIQYYNGEERAKGNILERFSAQQFPDLHSELNLSSLELGDSALYFCASSVGKFTGELFFGEGSRLTVL.

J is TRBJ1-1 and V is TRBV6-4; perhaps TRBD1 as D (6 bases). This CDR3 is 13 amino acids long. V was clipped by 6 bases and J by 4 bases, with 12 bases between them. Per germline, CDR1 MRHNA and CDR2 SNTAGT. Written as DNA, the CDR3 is TGTGCCAGCAGCCCCGGCAGGGGCACTGAAGCTTTCTTT. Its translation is CASSPGRGTEAFF.

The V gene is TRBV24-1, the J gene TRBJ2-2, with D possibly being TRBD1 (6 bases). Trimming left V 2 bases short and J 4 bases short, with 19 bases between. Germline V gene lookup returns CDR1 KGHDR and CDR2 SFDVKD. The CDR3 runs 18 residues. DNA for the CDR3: TGTGCCACCAGTGATTCGCAGGGGCAAGTGGTCGGCACCGGGGAGCTGTTTTTT. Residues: CATSDSQGQVVGTGELFF.

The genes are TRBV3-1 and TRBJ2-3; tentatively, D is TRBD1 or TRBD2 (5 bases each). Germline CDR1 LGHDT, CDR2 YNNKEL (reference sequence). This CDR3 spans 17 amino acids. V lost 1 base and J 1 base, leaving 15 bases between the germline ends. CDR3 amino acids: CASSQGINGDRTDTQYF. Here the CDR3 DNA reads TGTGCCAGCAGCCAAGGCATTAATGGGGACCGCACAGATACGCAGTATTTT.

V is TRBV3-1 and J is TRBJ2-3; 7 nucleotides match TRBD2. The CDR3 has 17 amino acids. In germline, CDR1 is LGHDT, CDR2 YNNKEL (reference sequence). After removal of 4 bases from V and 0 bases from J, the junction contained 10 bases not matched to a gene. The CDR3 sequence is CASSPPGRDSSTDTQYF. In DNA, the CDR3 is TGTGCCAGCAGCCCCCCGGGGAGGGATTCTAGCACAGATACGCAGTATTTT.

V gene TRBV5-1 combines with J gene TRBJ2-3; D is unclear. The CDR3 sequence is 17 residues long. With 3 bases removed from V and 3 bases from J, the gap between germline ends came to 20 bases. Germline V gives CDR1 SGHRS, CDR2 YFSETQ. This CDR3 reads CASSSHSPGIWTDTQYF. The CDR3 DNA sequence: TGCGCCAGCAGCTCGCACTCCCCGGGCATATGGACAGATACGCAGTATTTT.

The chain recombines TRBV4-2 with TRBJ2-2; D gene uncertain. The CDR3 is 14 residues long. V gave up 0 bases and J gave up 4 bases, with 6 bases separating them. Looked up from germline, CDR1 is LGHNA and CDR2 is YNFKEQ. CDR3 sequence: CASSQDPGTGELFF. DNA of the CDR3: TGTGCCAGCAGCCAAGACCCGGGCACCGGGGAGCTGTTTTTT.

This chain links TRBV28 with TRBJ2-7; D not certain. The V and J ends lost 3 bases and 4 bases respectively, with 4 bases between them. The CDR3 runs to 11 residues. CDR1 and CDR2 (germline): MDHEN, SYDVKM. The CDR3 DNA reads TGTGCCAGCAGTTTGGCGTACGAGCAGTACTTC. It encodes CASSLAYEQYF.

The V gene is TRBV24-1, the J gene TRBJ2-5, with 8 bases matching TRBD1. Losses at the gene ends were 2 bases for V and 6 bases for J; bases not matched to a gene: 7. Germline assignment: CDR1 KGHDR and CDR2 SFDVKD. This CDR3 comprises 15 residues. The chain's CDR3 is CATSDYAGGAKTQYF. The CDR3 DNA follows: TGTGCCACCAGTGATTACGCAGGGGGCGCGAAGACCCAGTACTTC.

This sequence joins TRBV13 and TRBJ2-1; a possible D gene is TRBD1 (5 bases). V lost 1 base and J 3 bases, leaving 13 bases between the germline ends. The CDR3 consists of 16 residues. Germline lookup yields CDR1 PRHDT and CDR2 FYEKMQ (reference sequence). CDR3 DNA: TGTGCCAGCAGCTTAGAGGGGATTGGTCTCTACAATGAGCAGTTCTTC. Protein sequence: CASSLEGIGLYNEQFF.

CDR3 in DNA: TGTGCCAGCAGTTTAGTTCACGTCGGCTATGGCTACACCTTC. Residues: CASSLVHVGYGYTF. V gene TRBV12-3 or TRBV12-4 combines with J gene TRBJ1-2; D is undetermined. V lost 1 base and J 4 bases, leaving 10 bases between the germline ends. The CDR3 totals 14 residues.

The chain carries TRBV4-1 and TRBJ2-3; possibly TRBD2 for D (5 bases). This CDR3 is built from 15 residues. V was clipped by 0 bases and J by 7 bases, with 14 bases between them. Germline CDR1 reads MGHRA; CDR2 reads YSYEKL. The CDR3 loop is CASSQDGGWGNTQYF. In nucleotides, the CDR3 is TGCGCCAGCAGCCAAGACGGAGGCTGGGGTAATACGCAGTATTTT.

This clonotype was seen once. The DNA of the CDR3 is TGTGCCAGCAGTTACGGACAAGAAGCTTTCTTT. This translates into CASSYGQEAFF. The V gene is TRBV27, the J gene TRBJ1-1; a weak D match, TRBD1 (5 bases). The CDR3 is 11 amino acids. The germline gives CDR1 MNHEY, CDR2 SMNVEV (reference sequence). V lost 4 bases and J 8 bases, leaving 8 bases between the germline ends.

This CDR3 is CASSPTRGSNTGELFF. As DNA, the CDR3 is TGTGCCAGCAGCCCAACGCGGGGATCGAACACCGGGGAGCTGTTTTTT. The rearrangement links TRBV9 to TRBJ2-2, with D maybe TRBD2 (6 bases). CDR3 size: 16 residues. Per germline, CDR1 SGDLS and CDR2 YYNGEE. V was clipped by 4 bases and J by 0 bases, with 13 bases between them.

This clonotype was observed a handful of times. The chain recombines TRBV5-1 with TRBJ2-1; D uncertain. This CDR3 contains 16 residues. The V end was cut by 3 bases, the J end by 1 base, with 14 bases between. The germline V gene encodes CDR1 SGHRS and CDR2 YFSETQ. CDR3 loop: CASSWLGLPSYNEQFF. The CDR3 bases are TGCGCCAGCAGCTGGTTGGGCCTGCCTTCCTACAATGAGCAGTTCTTC.

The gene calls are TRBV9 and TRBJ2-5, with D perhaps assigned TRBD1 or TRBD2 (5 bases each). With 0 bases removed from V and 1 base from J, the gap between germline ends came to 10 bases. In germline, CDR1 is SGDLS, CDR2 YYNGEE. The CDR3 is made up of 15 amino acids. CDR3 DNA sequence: TGTGCCAGCAGCGTAGACGGGGCTCTCCAAGAGACCCAGTACTTC. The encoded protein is CASSVDGALQETQYF.

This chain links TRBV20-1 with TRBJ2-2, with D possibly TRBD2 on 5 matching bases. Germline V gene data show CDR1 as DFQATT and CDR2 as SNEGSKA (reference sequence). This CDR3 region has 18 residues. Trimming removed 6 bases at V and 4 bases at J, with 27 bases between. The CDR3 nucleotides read TGCAGTGCCTCCCCAGTGGCTTCGGAGGTTTTACGCACCGGGGAGCTGTTTTTT. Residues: CSASPVASEVLRTGELFF.

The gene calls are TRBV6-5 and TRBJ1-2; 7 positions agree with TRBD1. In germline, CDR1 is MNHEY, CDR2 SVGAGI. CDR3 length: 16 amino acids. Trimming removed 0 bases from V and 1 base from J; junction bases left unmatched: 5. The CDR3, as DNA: TGTGCCAGCAGTTACTCCAACCGGGACAGTAACTATGGCTACACCTTC. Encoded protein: CASSYSNRDSNYGYTF.

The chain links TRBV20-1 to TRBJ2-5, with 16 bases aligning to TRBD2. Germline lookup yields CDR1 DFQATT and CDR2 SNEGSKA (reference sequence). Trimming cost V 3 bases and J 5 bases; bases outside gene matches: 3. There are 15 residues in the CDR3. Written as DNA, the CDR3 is TGCAGTGCTAGGGGACTAGCGGGGGGGCTGGAGACCCAGTACTTC. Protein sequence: CSARGLAGGLETQYF.

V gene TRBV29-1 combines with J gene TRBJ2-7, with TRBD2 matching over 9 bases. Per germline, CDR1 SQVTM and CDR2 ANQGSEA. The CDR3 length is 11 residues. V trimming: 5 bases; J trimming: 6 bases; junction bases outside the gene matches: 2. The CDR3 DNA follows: TGCAGCGTTAGACTAGCGGCCGAGCAGTACTTC. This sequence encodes CSVRLAAEQYF.

Here the CDR3 reads CASSTTPGTSGRGQYF. CDR3 in DNA: TGTGCCAGCAGTACAACCCCCGGGACTAGCGGCCGCGGGCAGTACTTC. The chain couples TRBV12-3 or TRBV12-4 to TRBJ2-7; 11 nucleotides agree with TRBD2. This CDR3 contains 16 residues. V dropped 5 bases and J dropped 9; count of bases not matched to a gene: 15.

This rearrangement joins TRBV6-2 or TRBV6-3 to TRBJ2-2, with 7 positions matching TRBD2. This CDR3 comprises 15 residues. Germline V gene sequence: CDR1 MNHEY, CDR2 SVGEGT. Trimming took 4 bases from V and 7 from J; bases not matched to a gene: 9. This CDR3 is CASSLGGSSIGELFF. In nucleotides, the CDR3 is TGTGCCAGCAGTTTGGGCGGGAGCTCGATCGGGGAGCTGTTTTTT.

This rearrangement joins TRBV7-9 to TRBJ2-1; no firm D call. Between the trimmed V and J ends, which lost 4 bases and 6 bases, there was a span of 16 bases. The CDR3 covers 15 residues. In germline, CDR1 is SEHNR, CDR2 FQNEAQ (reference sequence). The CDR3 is CASSSVRTATNEQFF. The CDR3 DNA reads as TGTGCCAGCAGCTCAGTCCGGACCGCAACCAATGAGCAGTTCTTC.

The CDR3 sequence: CASSLSGQSYEQYV. The CDR3 coding sequence is TGTGCCAGCAGCTTATCGGGACAGAGCTACGAGCAGTACGTC. J is TRBJ2-7 and V is TRBV7-2, with 7 bases identical to TRBD1. The CDR3 sequence is 14 residues long. V gave up 2 bases and J gave up 3 bases; unmatched junction bases: 4. Germline CDR1 reads SGHTA; CDR2 reads FQGNSA.